This TCR beta chain comes out of a study of blood T cells in healthy people across ages. Study-level findings and limits: Estimated diversity that came from one million T cells was considered an underestimate.

This clonotype was recorded a few times. Its antigen is undetermined. This CDR3 has 17 residues. Germline-derived CDR1 and CDR2 are SGHVS and FQNEAQ. Primed by a sample-barcoded 5' primer and a J-beta primer mix, a second PCR proceeded for 7 to 11 cycles. MiXCR, run by TCRdb on the 5' RACE reads, gives a single entry per CDR3 protein. This sample yields hundreds of thousands of distinct CDR3 sequences, of which approximately 25% are seen a single time; just under 9% belongs to the top ten. These data were also filed under a second study, of T cells of mothers and their children.

V and J are TRBV7-8 and TRBJ2-5; TRBD2 agrees at 9 bases. The DNA end lines up better with TRBJ2-7; the J call may be wrong. This receptor was taken from a boy between 10 and 17 years old in good health. The sample taken for sequencing was blood. DNA of the CDR3: TGTGCCAGCAGCTTAGCTCGGGTCCCTCTAGCGGGATACGAGCAGTACTTC. The encoded protein is CASSLARVPLAGYEQYF.